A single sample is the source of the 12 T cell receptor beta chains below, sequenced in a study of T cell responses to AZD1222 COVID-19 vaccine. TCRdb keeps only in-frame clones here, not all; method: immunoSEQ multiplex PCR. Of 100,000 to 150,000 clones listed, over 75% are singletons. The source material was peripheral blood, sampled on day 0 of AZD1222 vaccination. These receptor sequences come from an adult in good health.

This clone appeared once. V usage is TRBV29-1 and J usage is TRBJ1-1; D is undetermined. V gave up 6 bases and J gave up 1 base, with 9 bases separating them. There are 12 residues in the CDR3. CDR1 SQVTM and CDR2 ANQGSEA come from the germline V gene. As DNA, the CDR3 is TGCAGCGTCGACGGTAGGAACACTGAAGCTTTCTTT. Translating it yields CSVDGRNTEAFF. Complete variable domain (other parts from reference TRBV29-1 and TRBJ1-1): SAVISQKPSRDICQRGTSLTIQCQVDSQVTMMFWYRQQPGQSLTLIATANQGSEATYESGFVIDKFPISRPNLTFSTLTVSNMSPEDSSIYLCSVDGRNTEAFFGQGTRLTVV.

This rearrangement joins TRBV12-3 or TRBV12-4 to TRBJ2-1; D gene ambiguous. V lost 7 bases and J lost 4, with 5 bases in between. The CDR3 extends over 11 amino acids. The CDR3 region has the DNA TGTGCCAGCAACAGTTACAATGAGCAGTTCTTC. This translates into CASNSYNEQFF.

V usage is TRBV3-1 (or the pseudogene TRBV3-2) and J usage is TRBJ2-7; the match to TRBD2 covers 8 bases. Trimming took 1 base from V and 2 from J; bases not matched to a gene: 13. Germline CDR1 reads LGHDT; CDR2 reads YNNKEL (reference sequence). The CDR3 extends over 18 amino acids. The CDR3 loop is CASSQGVSPGRAAYEQYF. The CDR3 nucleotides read TGTGCCAGCAGCCAAGGGGTGTCGCCCGGGAGGGCCGCCTACGAGCAGTACTTC.

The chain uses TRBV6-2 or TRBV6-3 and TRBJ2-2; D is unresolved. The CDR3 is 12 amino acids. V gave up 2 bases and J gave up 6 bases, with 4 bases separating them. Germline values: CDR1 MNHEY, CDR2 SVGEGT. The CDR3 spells CASSYRPGELFF. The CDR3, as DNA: TGTGCCAGCAGTTACCGGCCCGGGGAGCTGTTTTTT.

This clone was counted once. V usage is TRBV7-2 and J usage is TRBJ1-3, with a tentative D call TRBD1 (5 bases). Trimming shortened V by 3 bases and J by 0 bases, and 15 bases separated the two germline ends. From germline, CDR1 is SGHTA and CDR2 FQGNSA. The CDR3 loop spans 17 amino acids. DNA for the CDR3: TGTGCCAGCAGCTTTTCGGGGACGGCCGGCTCTGGAAACACCATATATTTT. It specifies CASSFSGTAGSGNTIYF. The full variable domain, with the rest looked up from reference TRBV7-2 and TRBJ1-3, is GAGVSQSPSNKVTEKGKDVELRCDPISGHTALYWYRQSLGQGLEFLIYFQGNSAPDKSGLPSDRFSAERTGGSVSTLTIQRTQQEDSAVYLCASSFSGTAGSGNTIYFGEGSWLTVV.

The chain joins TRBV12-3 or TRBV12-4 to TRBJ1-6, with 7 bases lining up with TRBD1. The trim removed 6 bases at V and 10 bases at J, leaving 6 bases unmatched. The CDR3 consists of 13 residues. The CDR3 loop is CASSSGQDSPLHF. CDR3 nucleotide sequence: TGTGCCAGCAGCTCCGGACAGGACTCACCCCTCCACTTT.

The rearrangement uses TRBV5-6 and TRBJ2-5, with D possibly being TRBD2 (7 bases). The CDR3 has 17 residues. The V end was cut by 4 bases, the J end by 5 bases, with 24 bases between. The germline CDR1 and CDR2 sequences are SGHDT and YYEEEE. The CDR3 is CASSKRGAGRVRETQYF. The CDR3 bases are TGTGCCAGCAGCAAAAGGGGGGCAGGGAGGGTCCGCGAGACCCAGTACTTC. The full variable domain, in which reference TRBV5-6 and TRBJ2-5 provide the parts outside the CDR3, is DAGVTQSPTHLIKTRGQQVTLRCSPKSGHDTVSWYQQALGQGPQFIFQYYEEEERQRGNFPDRFSGHQFPNYSSELNVNALLLGDSALYLCASSKRGAGRVRETQYFGPGTRLLVL.

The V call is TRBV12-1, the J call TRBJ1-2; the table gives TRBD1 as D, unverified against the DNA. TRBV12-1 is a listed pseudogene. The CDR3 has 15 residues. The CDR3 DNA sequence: TGTGCCAGCAGCTTTTCCCTCGGCAGGGTTTGTGGCTACACCTTC. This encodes CASSFSLGRVCGYTF.

In DNA, the CDR3 is TGCGCCAGCAGCTTGGCAGGGGGTCAGGACTATGGCTACACCTTC. This translates into CASSLAGGQDYGYTF. The rearrangement joins TRBV5-1 to TRBJ1-2; 7 bases are a match to TRBD1. V trimming: 0 bases; J trimming: 3 bases; junction bases outside the gene matches: 5. The CDR3 is 15 amino acids. Germline assignment: CDR1 SGHRS and CDR2 YFSETQ.

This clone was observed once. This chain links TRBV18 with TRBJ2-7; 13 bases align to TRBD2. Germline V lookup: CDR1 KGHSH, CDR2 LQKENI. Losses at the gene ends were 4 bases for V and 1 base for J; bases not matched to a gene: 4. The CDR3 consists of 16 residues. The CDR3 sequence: CASSQLGLAGSYEQYF. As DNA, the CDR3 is TGTGCCAGCTCACAGCTGGGACTAGCGGGATCCTACGAGCAGTACTTC.

CDR3 residues: CASRLTGTSGSYEQFF. The CDR3 bases are TGTGCCAGCAGATTAACCGGGACTAGCGGGAGCTATGAGCAGTTCTTC. The V gene is TRBV28, the J gene TRBJ2-1; 14 nucleotides agree with TRBD2. Trimming took 6 bases from V and 8 from J; bases not matched to a gene: 9. The length of the CDR3 is 16 residues. From germline, CDR1 is MDHEN and CDR2 SYDVKM.

DNA of the CDR3: TGTGCCAGCTCACCAACTAGCGGGAGTTTGTCCTACGAGCAGTACTTC. Protein: CASSPTSGSLSYEQYF. The genes are TRBV18 and TRBJ2-7, with 11 bases that match TRBD2. The length of the CDR3 is 16 residues. Unmatched junction bases numbered 4, after V lost 2 bases and J lost 1 base. The germline V gene has CDR1 KGHSH and CDR2 LQKENI.